The present T cell receptor (beta chain) was sequenced within a study of T cell repertoires in cytomegalovirus infection. As for the study in general: Recently identified HLA-C-restricted CMV epitopes were used, and well-studied HLA-B-restricted CMV epitopes were used as well. CMV infection together with matching HLA type was indicated by public TCR beta signatures.

V lost 2 bases, J lost 5 bases, and 20 bases stayed unmatched. The V gene's germline CDR1 is SGHVS and CDR2 FQNEAQ. The CDR3 is 20 residues long. This clonotype was counted ten times or more. Its matching antigen is unknown. TCRdb fed the reads into MiXCR, producing one record per CDR3 protein. The table lists 45,000 to 55,000 distinct CDR3 sequences, under 20% of them singletons. General study results and limits: The response measured ex vivo was dominated by TCR beta clonotypes (HLA-C-restricted and CMV-specific). Identification of carriers of CMV plus the relevant HLA was performed using cumulative public TCR beta family frequency.

The V and J genes are TRBV7-8 and TRBJ2-3; TRBD2 matches at 9 bases. The sample consisted of CD8+ T cells from cultured PBMCs, taken from culture after CMV antigen stimulation. The source is a human donor in good health (CMV status not recorded). Some clones in this sample may be carry-over from other donors' samples. The CDR3 sequence is CASSLRAQGLAGGPEDTQYF. As DNA, the CDR3 is TGTGCCAGCAGCTTAAGGGCCCAGGGTTTGGCGGGGGGGCCGGAAGATACGCAGTATTTT.